Below, 19 T cell receptor beta chains from the same sample are listed, as sequenced in a study of cytomegalovirus exposure and HLA in healthy donors. 13 Jbeta primers and 60 Vbeta primers were used for the PCR. Data came from immunoSEQ multiplex PCR; TCRdb stores just in-frame clones and leaves some out. The table lists 250,000 or so clones, 70% to 90% of them singletons. Material: PBMCs. These receptors were collected from a human donor in good health.

The V and J genes are TRBV5-1 and TRBJ2-5; the match to TRBD2 covers 14 bases. Per germline, CDR1 SGHRS and CDR2 YFSETQ. The CDR3 extends over 15 amino acids. Trimming took 5 bases from V and 3 from J; bases not matched to a gene: 3. The CDR3, as DNA: TGCGCCAGCAGTGCGGGACTAGCGGGGGAAGAGACCCAGTACTTC. Encoded protein: CASSAGLAGEETQYF.

The chain carries TRBV7-8 and TRBJ2-3; TRBD1 matches 7 bases. The V gene's germline CDR1 is SGHVS and CDR2 FQNEAQ. The CDR3 has 15 residues. J gave up 2 bases and V 5 bases, and 7 bases lay outside the gene matches. Here the CDR3 DNA reads TGTGCCAGCAGCCCCAGGGGGACCACCACAGATACGCAGTATTTT. It codes for CASSPRGTTTDTQYF.

The gene calls are TRBV6-5 and TRBJ1-2; 9 bases align to TRBD1. This CDR3 comprises 15 residues. Germline V gene sequence: CDR1 MNHEY, CDR2 SVGAGI. Trimming cost V 1 base and J 3 bases; bases outside gene matches: 3. This chain's CDR3 is CASSYLGTGYYGYTF. CDR3 DNA: TGTGCCAGCAGTTACTTGGGGACAGGGTACTATGGCTACACCTTC.

The V gene is TRBV6-6, the J gene TRBJ2-3; 11 bases are a match to TRBD2. The CDR3 spans 15 residues. Trimming at V came to 5 bases and at J to 8 bases, leaving 9 bases not matched to a gene. The germline CDR1 and CDR2 sequences are MNHNY and SVGAGI (reference sequence). The CDR3 DNA is TGTGCCAGCAGTAGAACTAGCGGGAGTGATGGTACGCAGTATTTT. Residues: CASSRTSGSDGTQYF.

The chain combines TRBV6-5 with TRBJ1-1; D not resolved. Trimming removed 0 bases from V and 4 bases from J, with 12 bases in between. Per germline, CDR1 MNHEY and CDR2 SVGAGI. This CDR3 region has 15 residues. The CDR3 nucleotides read TGTGCCAGCAGTTACTCTGCGGAGGTGCGCACTGAAGCTTTCTTT. Amino acids: CASSYSAEVRTEAFF.

The chain has TRBV6-6 and TRBJ2-7, with D perhaps TRBD2 (5 bases). Germline V CDR1 and CDR2: MNHNY, SVGAGI (reference sequence). Trimming cost V 6 bases and J 0 bases, with 18 bases left between them. The CDR3 covers 16 residues. The CDR3 DNA follows: TGTGCCAGCAGCTATGCCCTGAGGGAGCCCTCCTACGAGCAGTACTTC. It translates to CASSYALREPSYEQYF.

V is TRBV6-1 and J is TRBJ2-3; the D gene is possibly TRBD1 (6 bases). This CDR3 is built from 17 residues. Trimming took 2 bases from V and 4 from J, leaving 19 bases between them. Germline CDR1 reads MNHNS; CDR2 reads SASEGT. CDR3 bases: TGTGCCAGCAGTGAAATGTTGGGAAGGGGGAGACCAGATACGCAGTATTTT. Encoded protein: CASSEMLGRGRPDTQYF.

The gene calls are TRBV27 and TRBJ1-1, with D perhaps matching TRBD1 (5 bases). There are 13 residues in the CDR3. In germline, CDR1 is MNHEY, CDR2 SMNVEV (reference sequence). V shed 8 bases and J shed 7 bases, with 17 bases lying between them. In DNA form, the CDR3 reads TGTGCCAGCGGATCGAGCAGGGTTAGTGAAGCTTTCTTT. The encoded protein is CASGSSRVSEAFF.

The chain recombines TRBV13 with TRBJ2-7; possible D gene TRBD1, 6 bases. This CDR3 has 13 residues. Germline CDR1 reads PRHDT; CDR2 reads FYEKMQ (reference sequence). The V end lost 5 bases, the J end lost 10 bases, and 18 bases lay between the germline ends. As DNA, the CDR3 is TGTGCCAGCAGCCCCGGCAGGGGTCCCCTTCAGTACTTC. This gives the protein CASSPGRGPLQYF. The whole variable domain, remainder taken from reference TRBV13 and TRBJ2-7, is AAGVIQSPRHLIKEKRETATLKCYPIPRHDTVYWYQQGPGQDPQFLISFYEKMQSDKGSIPDRFSAQQFSDYHSELNMSSLELGDSALYFCASSPGRGPLQYFGPGTRLTVT.

This chain joins TRBV27 and TRBJ2-2, with D perhaps matching TRBD1 (6 bases). Trimming stripped 3 bases from V and 4 bases from J, with 12 bases between. The CDR3 spans 15 residues. Looked up from germline, CDR1 is MNHEY and CDR2 is SMNVEV (reference sequence). The CDR3 spells CASSFTSGATGELFF. CDR3 nucleotides: TGTGCCAGCAGTTTTACTTCAGGGGCCACCGGGGAGCTGTTTTTT.

V usage is TRBV7-3 and J usage is TRBJ1-2, with D possibly matching TRBD1 (5 bases). Germline V gene data show CDR1 as SGHTA and CDR2 as FQGTGA. This CDR3 has 13 amino acids. V was cut by 5 bases and J by 8 bases, with 15 bases left in between. The CDR3 DNA reads TGTGCCAGCAGCCAGGTGGGAGGGGACGGCTACACCTTC. It encodes CASSQVGGDGYTF.

The gene calls are TRBV7-8 and TRBJ2-7, with 15 bases fitting TRBD2. The CDR3 has 16 residues. Germline V gene data show CDR1 as SGHVS and CDR2 as FQNEAQ. V lost 5 bases to trimming and J lost 5 bases; unmatched junction nucleotides: 7. In DNA, the CDR3 is TGTGCCAGCAGCCGCGGGACTAGCGGGAGGACCCACGAGCAGTACTTC. Protein: CASSRGTSGRTHEQYF. Full variable domain (outside the CDR3, taken from reference TRBV7-8 and TRBJ2-7): GAGVSQSPRYKVAKRGQDVALRCDPISGHVSLFWYQQALGQGPEFLTYFQNEAQLDKSGLPSDRFFAERPEGSVSTLKIQRTQQEDSAVYLCASSRGTSGRTHEQYFGPGTRLTVT.

This clone was counted once. The chain uses TRBV25-1 and TRBJ2-3; D possibly corresponds to TRBD1 (6 bases). This CDR3 is 13 amino acids long. V lost 7 bases to trimming and J lost 4 bases, with 12 bases between them. Germline CDR1 is MGHDK and CDR2 is SYGVNS. CDR3 nucleotides: TGTGCCAGCAACAACAGGGTCCCAGATACGCAGTATTTT. This sequence encodes CASNNRVPDTQYF.

The chain employs TRBV27 and TRBJ2-7, with D possibly being TRBD1 (6 bases). Trimming took off 0 bases at V and 4 bases at J, with 10 bases between the two ends. This CDR3 contains 14 residues. Germline CDR1 is MNHEY and CDR2 is SMNVEV (reference sequence). For the CDR3, the DNA is TGTGCCAGCAGTTTATCAGGGGGAGTTTACGAGCAGTACTTC. Its translation: CASSLSGGVYEQYF.

The chain is built from TRBV19 and TRBJ1-5; possibly TRBD1 for D (6 bases). Trimming took off 4 bases at V and 0 bases at J, with 13 bases between the two ends. This CDR3 spans 16 amino acids. Germline V lookup: CDR1 LNHDA, CDR2 SQIVND (reference sequence). The DNA for the CDR3 is TGTGCCAGTAGTACCCGACAGGCATATAGCAATCAGCCCCAGCATTTT. This codes for CASSTRQAYSNQPQHF.

This chain uses TRBV10-3 with TRBJ1-5, with a possible D match to TRBD1 (6 bases). Trimming removed 6 bases at V and 6 bases at J, with 15 bases between. Germline CDR1 ENHRY, CDR2 SYGVKD. The CDR3 is made up of 14 amino acids. CDR3 sequence reads: CAIRDTGSAQPQHF. The CDR3 DNA follows: TGTGCCATCAGGGATACAGGGTCGGCTCAGCCCCAGCATTTT.

The V call is TRBV28, the J call TRBJ1-2, with a possible D match to TRBD1 (6 bases). Trimming removed 6 bases from V and 2 bases from J, with 31 bases in between. Germline CDR1 MDHEN, CDR2 SYDVKM. The length of the CDR3 is 20 residues. The CDR3 DNA reads TGTGCCAGCAGCTCGCAGGGGACACCCCCTAGAGCCGGCCCGAACTATGGCTACACCTTC. Its protein product is CASSSQGTPPRAGPNYGYTF.

V usage is TRBV6-5 and J usage is TRBJ2-1; D is unresolved. The CDR3 has 15 residues. V lost 2 bases, J lost 4 bases, and 12 bases lay in between. Germline V gives CDR1 MNHEY, CDR2 SVGAGI. The CDR3 reads CASSYEDLRYNEQFF. Written as DNA, the CDR3 is TGTGCCAGCAGTTACGAAGACTTAAGATACAATGAGCAGTTCTTC.

This chain connects TRBV5-1 to TRBJ2-7, with D tentatively TRBD1 (6 bases). The CDR3 loop spans 14 amino acids. The V end was cut by 1 base, the J end by 4 bases, with 12 bases between. Germline V lookup: CDR1 SGHRS, CDR2 YFSETQ. The CDR3 is CASSLSSGAYEQYF. CDR3 sequence (DNA): TGCGCCAGCAGCTTGTCATCAGGGGCTTACGAGCAGTACTTC.